This T cell receptor beta chain comes out of a study of shared clonotypes between healthy human individuals. Generated by immunoSEQ multiplex PCR, the TCRdb table keeps only in-frame clones and is missing some. Of some 2.1 million clones in the sample, about 95% were seen once. Germline V gene data show CDR1 as GTSNPN and CDR2 as SVGIG (reference sequence). The ends were cut back, 3 bases at V and 0 bases at J, with 17 bases in the middle. The CDR3 is 16 amino acids. What was sequenced was naive CD4+ T cells sorted from blood. Subset meaning: CD45RA+ positively selected. The chain employs TRBV30 and TRBJ2-5, with D maybe TRBD2 (6 bases). The origin of this receptor is a man aged 18 to 30 in good health. The CDR3 here is CAWSAQVGGYQETQYF. The DNA for the CDR3 is TGTGCCTGGAGCGCCCAGGTTGGGGGGTACCAAGAGACCCAGTACTTC.